This TCR beta chain was found in a study of blood T cells in healthy people across ages. Study-wide context: Capturing about one barcoded beta molecule per two T cells was achieved by template switching.

Primed by a sample-barcoded 5' primer and a J-beta primer mix, a second PCR proceeded for about 6 to 11 cycles. Each of the cDNA molecules was tagged by a template-switch adaptor with 12 random nucleotides. From the 5' RACE reads, TCRdb called clonotypes with MiXCR, one entry per CDR3 protein. The table has about 1,400,000 distinct CDR3 sequences, about 40% seen once. V dropped 0 bases and J dropped 5 bases, with 19 bases sitting between them. The CDR3 is 17 residues long. Germline V lookup: CDR1 MNHNY, CDR2 SVGAGI (reference sequence). This clonotype is a singleton in its sample. Its antigen is still unknown. The study's findings and limits: Roughly linear declines in TCR beta diversity per million T cells occurred with age.

The sequencing sample was made of blood. The genes are TRBV6-6 and TRBJ1-1; D might be TRBD1 (5 bases). The TCR was taken from a woman aged 18-29 years in good health. CDR3 nucleotides: TGTGCCAGCAGTTACTCGACCCAGGTGGGGCGAGGGACTGAAGCTTTCTTT. It encodes CASSYSTQVGRGTEAFF.